The clone carrying this T cell receptor beta chain was seen a single time. Original handling: Quantification of nucleated cells was approximated via reference gene primer amplification. Profiling relied on immunoSEQ multiplex PCR, and the TCRdb table lists in-frame clones only, not all of them. The D gene and trimming were derived from the DNA, and the V and J assignments and clone size from that table. The sample includes around 260,000 clones, about 86% of them seen just once. The CDR3 covers 14 residues. The J segment lost 8 bases and the V segment lost 2 bases, leaving 6 bases of the junction unmatched. CDR1 LNHDA and CDR2 SQIVND come from the germline V gene (reference sequence). Across 20 to 25 US areas, participants ranged in age from 18 to 89 years. Cohort assignment relied on participant-reported clinical history. This entry belongs to a study of blood T cell repertoires in COVID-19. Study at large: Italy, Spain and the United States were the sources of the convalescent and acute COVID-19 samples.

This chain uses TRBV19 with TRBJ1-2; 9 bases agree with TRBD1. The TCR was taken from a man younger than 45 with acute COVID-19. The sequenced sample consisted of PBMCs or T cells enriched from blood (not recorded which). DNA of the CDR3: TGTGCCAGTAGTATACTACAGGGGGCGGCAGGCTACACCTTC. This encodes CASSILQGAAGYTF.